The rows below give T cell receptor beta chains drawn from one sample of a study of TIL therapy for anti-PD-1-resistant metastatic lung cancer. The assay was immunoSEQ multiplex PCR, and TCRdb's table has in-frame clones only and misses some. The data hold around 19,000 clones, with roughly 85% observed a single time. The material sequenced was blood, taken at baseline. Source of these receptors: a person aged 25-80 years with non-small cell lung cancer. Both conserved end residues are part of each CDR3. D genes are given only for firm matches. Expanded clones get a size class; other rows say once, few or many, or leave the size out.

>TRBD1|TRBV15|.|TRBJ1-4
TGTGCCACCAGCAACACAGGGGGGAGTGAAAAACTGTTTTTT
CATSNTGGSEKLFF
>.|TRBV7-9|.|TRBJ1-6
TGTGCCAGCACCCCAGGGCAGGCCTTGTATAATTCACCCCTCCACTTT
CASTPGQALYNSPLHF
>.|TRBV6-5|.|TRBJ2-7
TGTGCCAGCAGCCGGAGCGAAAACGAGCAGTACTTC
CASSRSENEQYF
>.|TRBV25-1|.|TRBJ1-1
TGTGCCGGCAGTGGAATCACTGAAGCTTTCTTT
CAGSGITEAFF
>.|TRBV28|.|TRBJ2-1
TGTGCCAGCAGTTTAAAACCCTACAATGAGCAGTTCTTC
CASSLKPYNEQFF
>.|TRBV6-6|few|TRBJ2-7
TGTGCCAGCAGCTCCGACGGGACGATCGGCGAGCAGTACTTC
CASSSDGTIGEQYF
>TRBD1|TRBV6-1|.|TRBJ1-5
TGTGCCAGCAGTGACCTGGGACAGGGGGCGTGGGGCAATCAGCCCCAGCATTTT
CASSDLGQGAWGNQPQHF
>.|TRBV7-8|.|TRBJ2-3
TGTGCCAGCAGCTCCAGAGACTACACAGATACGCAGTATTTT
CASSSRDYTDTQYF
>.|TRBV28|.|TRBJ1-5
TGTGCCAGCAGCTTGGCAGGGGCTAGGGTGAGCAATCAGCCCCAGCATTTT
CASSLAGARVSNQPQHF
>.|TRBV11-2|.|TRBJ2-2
TGTGCCAGCAGCTTATCCTCTTTGAACACCGGGGAGCTGTTTTTT
CASSLSSLNTGELFF
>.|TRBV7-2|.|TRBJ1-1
TGTGCCAGCAGCTCCACTCAGGGTTGGGGCACTGAAGCTTTCTTT
CASSSTQGWGTEAFF
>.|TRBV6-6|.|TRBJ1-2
TGTGCCAGCAGTCCAGGGGTGAACTATGGCTACACCTTC
CASSPGVNYGYTF
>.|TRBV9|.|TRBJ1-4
TGTGCCAGCAGCGGCACAGGGGAAAAACTGTTTTTT
CASSGTGEKLFF
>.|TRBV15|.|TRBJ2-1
TGTGCCACCAGCAGAGATAAGGCCGGTAGCTCCTACAATGAGCAGTTCTTC
CATSRDKAGSSYNEQFF
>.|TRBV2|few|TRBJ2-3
TGTGCCAGCAGCAGCACAGATACGCAGTATTTT
CASSSTDTQYF
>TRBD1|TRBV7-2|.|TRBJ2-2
TGTGCCAGCAGACGGACAGGGGGAAACACCGGGGAGCTGTTTTTT
CASRRTGGNTGELFF
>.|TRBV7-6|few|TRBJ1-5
TGTGCCAGCAGCTTAGCGCGGGCAGGGATGAGCAATCAGCCCCAGCATTTT
CASSLARAGMSNQPQHF
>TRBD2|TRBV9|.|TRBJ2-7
TGTGCCAGCAGCGGACTAGCGGGGGGATCCTACGAGCAGTACTTC
CASSGLAGGSYEQYF
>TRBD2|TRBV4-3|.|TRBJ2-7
TGCGCCAGCAGCCAAGTTAGCGGGAAAACCTACGAGCAGTACTTC
CASSQVSGKTYEQYF
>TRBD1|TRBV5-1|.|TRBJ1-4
TGCGCCAGCAGCTTGGGGCAGGGGGTCGAAAAACTGTTTTTT
CASSLGQGVEKLFF
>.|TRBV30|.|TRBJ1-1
TGTGCCTGGAGTGAAGGCCCCCTAAAGAACACTGAAGCTTTCTTT
CAWSEGPLKNTEAFF
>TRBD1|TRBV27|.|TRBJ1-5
TGTGCCAGCAGTTTACATGGACAGGGCTATAGCAATCAGCCCCAGCATTTT
CASSLHGQGYSNQPQHF
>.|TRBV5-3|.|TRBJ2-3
TGTGCCAGAAGCAACCGGACGGGGGCCTTGGGGATAGATACGCAGTATTTT
CARSNRTGALGIDTQYF
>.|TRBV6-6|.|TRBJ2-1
TGTGCCAGCAGTTACGGGAGGTCTGCCAATGAGCAGTTCTTC
CASSYGRSANEQFF
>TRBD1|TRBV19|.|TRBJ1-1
TGTGCCAGTAGTACCGGACAGGGGGGGCTGAACACTGAAGCTTTCTTT
CASSTGQGGLNTEAFF
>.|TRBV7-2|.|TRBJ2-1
TGTGCCAGCAGCTTAGCGCTAGCGACCTACAATGAGCAGTTCTTC
CASSLALATYNEQFF
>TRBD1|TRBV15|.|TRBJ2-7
TGTGCCACCAGCAGGGGACAGGGGATTGGCTACGAGCAGTACTTC
CATSRGQGIGYEQYF
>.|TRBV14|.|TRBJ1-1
TGTGCCAGCAGCCAAGATCCAACAGGCATGAACACTGAAGCTTTCTTT
CASSQDPTGMNTEAFF
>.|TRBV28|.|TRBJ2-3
TGTGCCAGCAGTTTATCGGCTAGCGGCACAGATACGCAGTATTTT
CASSLSASGTDTQYF
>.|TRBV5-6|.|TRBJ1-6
TGTGCCAGCAGCTTGACCATTAATTCACCCCTCCACTTT
CASSLTINSPLHF
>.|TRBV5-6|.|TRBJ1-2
TGTGCCAGCAGCCTTCAGGAGCAAATTAACTATGGCTACACCTTC
CASSLQEQINYGYTF
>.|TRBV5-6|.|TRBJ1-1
TGTGCCAGCAGCCCCGGGGCAACGGGGGCGTCTTTCTTT
CASSPGATGASFF
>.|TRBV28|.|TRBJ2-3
TGTGCCAGCAGCTCCCCTGGTGAAGGGACAGATACGCAGTATTTT
CASSSPGEGTDTQYF
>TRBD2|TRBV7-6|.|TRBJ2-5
TGTGCCAGCAGCTCCCAAACTAGCGGGCTTGAAGAGACCCAGTACTTC
CASSSQTSGLEETQYF
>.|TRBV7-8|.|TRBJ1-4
TGTGCCAGCAGCTTAAGACAGAGTGTTGCAACTAATGAAAAACTGTTTTTT
CASSLRQSVATNEKLFF
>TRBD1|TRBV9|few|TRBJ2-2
TGTGCCAGCAGCCCATGGACAGGGGCCGGGGAGCTGTTTTTT
CASSPWTGAGELFF
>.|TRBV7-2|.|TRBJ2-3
TGTGCCAGCAGCTTAGTGTGGGATACGCAGTATTTT
CASSLVWDTQYF
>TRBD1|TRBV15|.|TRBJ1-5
TGTGCCACCAGCAGGGGACAGGGAGATCAGCCCCAGCATTTT
CATSRGQGDQPQHF
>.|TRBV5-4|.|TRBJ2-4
TGTGCCAGCAGCTCCCAGGACCGAGCCAAAAACATTCAGTACTTC
CASSSQDRAKNIQYF
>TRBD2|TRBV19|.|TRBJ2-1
TGTGCCAGTAGTATACCTGGACTAGCTTACAATGAGCAGTTCTTC
CASSIPGLAYNEQFF
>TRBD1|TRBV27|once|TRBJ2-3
TGTGCCAGCAGTCCTGAAGGGACAGGGCTTAGCACAGATACGCAGTATTTT
CASSPEGTGLSTDTQYF
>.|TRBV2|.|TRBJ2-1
TGTGCCAGCCCGACTAGTGAGGCCGGTGAGCAGTTCTTC
CASPTSEAGEQFF
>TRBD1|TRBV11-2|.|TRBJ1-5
TGTGCCAGCAGCTTAGGGGTCGGGACAGGGACTCAGCCCCAGCATTTT
CASSLGVGTGTQPQHF
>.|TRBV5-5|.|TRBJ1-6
TGTGCCAGCAGCTTGGCATCAGCCTATAATTCACCCCTCCACTTT
CASSLASAYNSPLHF
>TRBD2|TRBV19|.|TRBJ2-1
TGTGCCAGTAAGACCCTTCTAGCGGGGGACAATGAGCAGTTCTTC
CASKTLLAGDNEQFF
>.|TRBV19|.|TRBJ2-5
TGTGCCAGTAGTATAGGACACCACTCCGAAGTGGCCCAGTACTTC
CASSIGHHSEVAQYF
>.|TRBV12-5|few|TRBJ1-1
TGTGCTAGTGGCCCTCCGACAGGCAACCAAGCTTTCTTT
CASGPPTGNQAFF